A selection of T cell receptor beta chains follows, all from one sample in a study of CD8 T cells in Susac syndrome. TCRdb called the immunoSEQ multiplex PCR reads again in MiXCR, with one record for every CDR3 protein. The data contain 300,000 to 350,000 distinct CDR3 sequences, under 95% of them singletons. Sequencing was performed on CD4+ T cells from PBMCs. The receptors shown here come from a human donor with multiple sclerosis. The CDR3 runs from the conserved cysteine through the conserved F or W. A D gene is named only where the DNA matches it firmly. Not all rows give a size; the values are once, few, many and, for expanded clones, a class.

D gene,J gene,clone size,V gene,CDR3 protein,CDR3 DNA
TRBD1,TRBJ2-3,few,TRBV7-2,CASSLGQGIRGPHKDTQYF,TGTGCCAGCAGTCTGGGACAGGGGATCAGGGGGCCCCACAAAGATACGCAGTATTTT
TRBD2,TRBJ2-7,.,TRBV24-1,CATSGGGSYYEQYF,TGTGCCACCAGCGGCGGGGGGAGCTACTACGAGCAGTACTTC
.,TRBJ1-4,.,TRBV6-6,CASSYSGVQNEKLFF,TGTGCCAGCAGTTACTCGGGGGTACAAAATGAAAAACTGTTTTTT
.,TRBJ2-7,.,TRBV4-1,CASSPGEQGIYEQYF,TGCGCCAGCAGCCCGGGGGAACAGGGTATCTACGAGCAGTACTTC
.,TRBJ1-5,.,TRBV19,CASAQGGNQPQHF,TGTGCCAGTGCTCAGGGTGGCAATCAGCCCCAGCATTTT
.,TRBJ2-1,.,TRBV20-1,CSARQGRWLSSYNEQFF,TGCAGTGCTAGACAGGGCCGGTGGCTATCCTCCTACAATGAGCAGTTCTTC
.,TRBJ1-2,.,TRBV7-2,CASSLRNALYGYTF,TGTGCCAGCAGCTTAAGAAACGCCCTCTATGGCTACACCTTC
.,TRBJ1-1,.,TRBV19,CASSDRPNTEAFF,TGTGCCAGCTCCGACAGGCCGAACACTGAAGCTTTCTTT
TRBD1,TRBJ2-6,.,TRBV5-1,CASSLEGGAGANVLTF,TGCGCCAGCAGCTTGGAAGGGGGCGCTGGGGCCAACGTCCTGACTTTC
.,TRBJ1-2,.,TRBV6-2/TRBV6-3,CASSTYESGYTF,TGTGCCAGCAGTACATATGAAAGTGGCTACACCTTC
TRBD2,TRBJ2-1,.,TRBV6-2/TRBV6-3,CASRGAGVVNEQFF,TGTGCCAGCAGGGGAGCGGGAGTGGTGAATGAGCAGTTCTTC
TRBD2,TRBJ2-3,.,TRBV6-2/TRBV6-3,CASSYQREGTDTQYF,TGTGCCAGCAGTTACCAGCGGGAGGGCACAGATACGCAGTATTTT
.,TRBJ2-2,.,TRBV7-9,CASTLASNTGELFF,TGTGCCAGCACCCTAGCATCGAACACCGGGGAGCTGTTTTTT
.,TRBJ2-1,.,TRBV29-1,CSGSRANEQFF,TGCAGCGGGAGCAGGGCAAATGAGCAGTTCTTC
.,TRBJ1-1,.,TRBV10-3,CAISEPVLNTEAFF,TGTGCCATCAGTGAGCCCGTCCTGAACACTGAAGCTTTCTTT
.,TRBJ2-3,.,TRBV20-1,CSAGWWFVTDTQYF,TGCAGTGCTGGTTGGTGGTTTGTCACAGATACGCAGTATTTT
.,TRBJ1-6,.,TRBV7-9,CASSLDGGDSPLHF,TGTGCCAGCAGCCTAGATGGTGGGGATTCACCCCTCCACTTT
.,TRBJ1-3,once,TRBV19,CASSIIPLGNTIYF,TGTGCCAGTAGTATCATCCCCCTTGGAAACACCATATATTTT
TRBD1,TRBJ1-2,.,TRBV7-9,CASSREWQGDDGYTF,TGTGCCAGCAGCCGAGAGTGGCAGGGGGATGATGGCTACACCTTC
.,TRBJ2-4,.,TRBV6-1,CASRGVTDIQYF,TGTGCCAGCAGGGGAGTTACGGACATTCAGTACTTC
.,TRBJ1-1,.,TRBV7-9,CASSLRADTEAFF,TGTGCCAGCAGCTTAAGGGCGGACACTGAAGCTTTCTTT
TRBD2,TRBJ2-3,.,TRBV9,CASQRDPSTDTQYF,TGTGCCAGCCAGCGGGACCCTAGCACAGATACGCAGTATTTT
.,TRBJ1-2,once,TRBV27,CASSSWRGEGGYTF,TGTGCCAGCAGTTCCTGGAGGGGTGAAGGTGGCTACACCTTC
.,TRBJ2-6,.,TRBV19,CASSGGGANVLTF,TGTGCCAGTAGCGGAGGCGGGGCCAACGTCCTGACTTTC
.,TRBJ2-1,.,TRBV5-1,CASSSRDPRQITEQFF,TGCGCCAGCAGCTCCCGGGACCCACGACAGATTACCGAGCAGTTCTTC
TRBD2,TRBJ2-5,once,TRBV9,CASSSQAGGLGRETQYF,TGTGCCAGCAGCTCTCAAGCGGGGGGCCTCGGGAGAGAGACCCAGTACTTC
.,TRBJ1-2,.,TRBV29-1,CSVERQALPYGYTF,TGCAGCGTTGAGCGGCAGGCCCTTCCCTATGGCTACACCTTC
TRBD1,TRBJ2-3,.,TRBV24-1,CATRSTGYTDTQYF,TGTGCCACCAGGTCGACAGGGTACACAGATACGCAGTATTTT
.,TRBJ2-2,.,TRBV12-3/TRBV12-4,CASSLDNTGELFF,TGTGCCAGCAGTCTCGACAACACCGGGGAGCTGTTTTTT
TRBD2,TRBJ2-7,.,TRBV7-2,CASSLALSGRAFPYEQYF,TGTGCCAGCAGCTTAGCTCTTAGCGGGAGGGCTTTTCCTTACGAGCAGTACTTC
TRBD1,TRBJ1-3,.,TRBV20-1,CSAQGQHSENTIYF,TGCAGTGCCCAGGGACAGCACTCTGAAAACACCATATATTTT
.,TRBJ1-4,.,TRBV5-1,CASSLGGSGGPSNEKLFF,TGCGCCAGCAGCTTGGGGGGGTCCGGGGGGCCCTCTAATGAAAAACTGTTTTTT
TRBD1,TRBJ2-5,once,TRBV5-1,CASSQPRTGETQYF,TGCGCCAGCAGCCAACCAAGGACAGGGGAGACCCAGTACTTC
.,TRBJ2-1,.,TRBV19,CASSMAVRATTYNEQFF,TGTGCCAGTAGTATGGCGGTCAGGGCCACCACCTACAATGAGCAGTTCTTC
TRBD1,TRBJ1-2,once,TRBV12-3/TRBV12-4,CASSSGTGGSGGYTF,TGTGCCAGCTCCTCGGGGACAGGGGGCTCGGGTGGCTACACCTTC
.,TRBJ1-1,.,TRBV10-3,CAISDLGMNTEAFF,TGTGCCATCAGTGATTTAGGCATGAACACTGAAGCTTTCTTT
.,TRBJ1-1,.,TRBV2,CASSFSDATEAFF,TGTGCCAGCAGCTTCTCAGACGCCACTGAAGCTTTCTTT
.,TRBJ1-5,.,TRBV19,CASIGTLGGNQPQHF,TGTGCCAGTATCGGGACTCTCGGGGGTAATCAGCCCCAGCATTTT
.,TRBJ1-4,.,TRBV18,CASLGQGIATNEKLFF,TGTGCCAGCTTGGGCCAGGGGATTGCAACTAATGAAAAACTGTTTTTT
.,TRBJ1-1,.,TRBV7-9,CASSDGSASNTEAFF,TGTGCCAGCAGCGACGGGTCTGCCTCGAACACTGAAGCTTTCTTT
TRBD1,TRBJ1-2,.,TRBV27,CASSRARGLLGSGGYTF,TGTGCCAGCAGCCGTGCTAGGGGGCTTTTGGGATCGGGTGGCTACACCTTC
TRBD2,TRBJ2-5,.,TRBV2,CASSDPGLATLPTQYF,TGTGCCAGCAGTGACCCGGGACTAGCCACCCTTCCGACCCAGTACTTC
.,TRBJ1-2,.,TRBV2,CASSEGGLNYGYTF,TGTGCCAGCAGTGAGGGGGGGCTAAACTATGGCTACACCTTC
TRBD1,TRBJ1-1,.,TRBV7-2,CASSLVRGHTEAFF,TGTGCCAGCAGCTTGGTTAGGGGGCACACTGAAGCTTTCTTT
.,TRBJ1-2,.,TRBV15,CATSRLGEGYGYTF,TGTGCCACCAGCAGGCTAGGAGAGGGCTATGGCTACACCTTC
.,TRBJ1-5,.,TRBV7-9,CASSGRTPTQPQHF,TGTGCCAGCAGCGGCAGGACCCCAACTCAGCCCCAGCATTTT
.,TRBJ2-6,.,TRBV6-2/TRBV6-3,CATYRFSSGANVLTF,TGTGCCACCTACAGATTCTCCTCTGGGGCCAACGTCCTGACTTTC
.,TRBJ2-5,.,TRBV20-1,CSAKRGQETQYF,TGCAGTGCTAAAAGAGGCCAAGAGACCCAGTACTTC
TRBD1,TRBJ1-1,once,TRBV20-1,CSARDLTGGMNTEAFF,TGCAGTGCTAGAGATCTCACAGGGGGCATGAACACTGAAGCTTTCTTT
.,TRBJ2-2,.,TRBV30,CAWSPPIANTGELFF,TGTGCCTGGAGTCCCCCAATAGCGAACACCGGGGAGCTGTTTTTT
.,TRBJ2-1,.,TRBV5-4,CASSLVGGVNEQFF,TGTGCCAGCAGCTTGGTTGGAGGGGTCAATGAGCAGTTCTTC
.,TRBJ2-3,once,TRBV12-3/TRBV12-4,CASSIGMDTQYF,TGTGCCAGCAGCATCGGCATGGATACGCAGTATTTT
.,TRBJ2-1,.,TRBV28,CASSLPDSSYNEQFF,TGTGCCAGCAGTTTACCGGACAGCTCCTACAATGAGCAGTTCTTC
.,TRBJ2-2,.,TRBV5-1,CASSLDTGYPNTGELFF,TGCGCCAGCAGCTTGGATACAGGGTATCCGAACACCGGGGAGCTGTTTTTT
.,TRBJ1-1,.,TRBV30,CAWSVLGPPNTEAFF,TGTGCCTGGAGTGTATTGGGGCCGCCGAACACTGAAGCTTTCTTT
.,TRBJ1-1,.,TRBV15,CATSRDFGVVNTEAFF,TGTGCCACCAGCAGAGATTTTGGAGTGGTGAACACTGAAGCTTTCTTT
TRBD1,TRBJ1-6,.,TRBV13,CASSGGTGVGSPLHF,TGTGCCAGCAGCGGTGGGACAGGGGTTGGTTCACCCCTCCACTTT
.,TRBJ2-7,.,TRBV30,CAWSAPGRQLF,TGTGCCTGGAGTGCCCCGGGACGTCAACTTTTC